These T cell receptor beta chains were read from a single sample in a study of T-cell memory formation after mild COVID-19. In TCRdb, the 5' RACE reads were re-called with MiXCR into one record per CDR3 protein. The table has about 140,000 distinct CDR3 sequences, about 14% seen once. Sequencing was done on a sample of PBMCs or a T cell subset sorted from them (not recorded which). The receptors derive from an adult woman who had mild COVID-19 (a few samples of this study predate the infection). Cell type and time point are not known. The CDR3 runs from the conserved cysteine through the conserved F or W. D genes are given only for firm matches. Not every row has a clone size; where given, it reads once, few, many or a size class.

v_gene: TRBV5-5
j_gene: TRBJ2-1
d_gene: TRBD1
abundance: many
CDR3nt: TGTGCCAGCAGTTCTCCGGGACAGGGGTACAATGAGCAGTTCTTC
CDR3aa: CASSSPGQGYNEQFF

v_gene: TRBV11-3
j_gene: TRBJ2-3
d_gene: TRBD2
abundance: -
CDR3nt: TGTGCCAGCAGCCCGCGCATAGCGGGAGGGGTTACAGATACGCAGTATTTT
CDR3aa: CASSPRIAGGVTDTQYF

v_gene: TRBV24-1
j_gene: TRBJ2-1
d_gene: -
abundance: few
CDR3nt: TGTGCCACCAGTGATTTCGGGGATGAGCAGTTCTTC
CDR3aa: CATSDFGDEQFF

v_gene: TRBV5-1
j_gene: TRBJ2-3
d_gene: TRBD2
abundance: few
CDR3nt: TGCGCCAGCAGCGGGTCCGGGGGGTTCACAGATACGCAGTATTTT
CDR3aa: CASSGSGGFTDTQYF

v_gene: TRBV3-1
j_gene: TRBJ1-2
d_gene: TRBD1
abundance: few
CDR3nt: TGTGCCAGCAGCCAGAGGACAGGGGCTAACTATGGCTACACCTTC
CDR3aa: CASSQRTGANYGYTF

v_gene: TRBV2
j_gene: TRBJ1-6
d_gene: TRBD1
abundance: many
CDR3nt: TGTGCCAGCAGGCCGGGACAGGGTAATTCACCCCTCCACTTT
CDR3aa: CASRPGQGNSPLHF

v_gene: TRBV9
j_gene: TRBJ2-1
d_gene: TRBD2
abundance: -
CDR3nt: TGTGCCAGCAGCGTAGAGAGGGGACTAGTTGGGAATGAGCAGTTCTTC
CDR3aa: CASSVERGLVGNEQFF

v_gene: TRBV24-1
j_gene: TRBJ2-1
d_gene: TRBD1
abundance: few
CDR3nt: TGTGCCACCAGTGCTGCGGACGGGGACAGGGAATACAATGAGCAGTTCTTC
CDR3aa: CATSAADGDREYNEQFF

v_gene: TRBV3-1
j_gene: TRBJ1-3
d_gene: -
abundance: -
CDR3nt: TGTGCCAGCCGGTCAAGCTCTGGAAACACCATATATTTT
CDR3aa: CASRSSSGNTIYF

v_gene: TRBV3-1
j_gene: TRBJ2-7
d_gene: TRBD1
abundance: -
CDR3nt: TGTGCCAGCAGCCAAGGATTGTGGACAGGAAGTACCTACGAGCAGTACTTC
CDR3aa: CASSQGLWTGSTYEQYF

v_gene: TRBV4-2
j_gene: TRBJ2-1
d_gene: TRBD2
abundance: few
CDR3nt: TGTGCCAGCAGCCAAGATCTCCGGGAGGGCCGGGATGAGCAGTTCTTC
CDR3aa: CASSQDLREGRDEQFF

v_gene: TRBV7-6
j_gene: TRBJ2-1
d_gene: TRBD1
abundance: few
CDR3nt: TGTGCCAGCAGCCCCCAAGTCGGACAGGGAAGGAATGAGCAGTTCTTC
CDR3aa: CASSPQVGQGRNEQFF

v_gene: TRBV7-8
j_gene: TRBJ1-5
d_gene: -
abundance: -
CDR3nt: TGTGCCAGCAGCTTAGCAAGGTCAGGGAATCAGCCCCAGCATTTT
CDR3aa: CASSLARSGNQPQHF

v_gene: TRBV24-1
j_gene: TRBJ2-1
d_gene: -
abundance: -
CDR3nt: TGTGCCACCAGTGACCCCAATGAGCAGTTCTTC
CDR3aa: CATSDPNEQFF